What follows is one T cell receptor (beta chain) and its context. Its antigen is still unknown. Per-nucleotide qualities are absent, and no much larger clonotype sits a single base away. The sample originates from a study of tumor-infiltrating lymphocytes in primary liver carcinoma (dated by TCRdb to about 2017). At the level of the whole study: Of the five patients (three men and two women, aged 30 to 69 years), four had hepatocellular carcinoma and one had combined HCC and intrahepatic cholangiocarcinoma. For each liver tumor, the study sampled five regions along with adjacent normal tissue and blood, and applied TCRbeta repertoire sequencing, expression microarrays and whole-exome sequencing. A total of 35 specimens from 5 patients, comprising some 25 tumor regions, 5 adjacent noncancerous liver tissues and 5 peripheral blood samples, were covered by TCRbeta repertoire sequencing. To link TCRbeta repertoire diversity to the local molecular phenotype, the approximately 23 tumor region samples were profiled with Agilent mRNA microarrays. The five patients had tumors staged T1-T3 N0M0, with maximum diameters ranging from about 4 to 11 cm. Samples yielded roughly 3.5 to 8 million productive TCRbeta reads; read depth did not differ significantly between tissue types. Reproducibility between technical replicate repertoires was high, with correlation coefficients above 0.98 and mean shared-clone rates about 0.89. Study-wide conclusions, independent of this receptor: Because the samples were bulk and unsorted, CD4+ and CD8+ T cell repertoires could not be compared. Repertoire overlap was found to be higher between tumor regions (mean roughly 35%) than between tumor-adjacent (roughly 17%) or tumor-blood (around 15%) pairs, consistent with antigen-driven expansion. Because only the TCR beta chain was sequenced and unpaired alpha chains were not captured, true repertoire diversity is likely underestimated. The study included only a few patients, and the authors note findings should be validated in a larger study. The top 250 clones made up a significantly larger repertoire fraction in tumors than in blood (p = 0.039). Only roughly 8-25% of top clones appeared in all five regions of a tumor, which suggests that tumor-infiltrating T cells are spatially heterogeneous.

CDR3 length: 18 amino acids, cysteine to phenylalanine. Only the CDR3 region is kept as DNA, spanning 54 bases read in frame from base 1. TCRbeta-specific cDNA was reverse-transcribed from around 500 ng total RNA using a constant-region primer and ProtoScript II reverse transcriptase. Three nested multiplex PCR rounds, following a slightly modified ARM-PCR procedure, were used to build the TCRbeta libraries. Multiplex TRBV1-TRBV30 forward primers and a Cbeta reverse primer were used in the first two PCR rounds, each of which was run for around 10 cycles. Sample barcodes and Illumina adapters were attached in a final 25-cycle PCR using Deep VentR polymerase. Before sequencing, amplicons of 200-500 bp were purified from gel using a QIAquick gel extraction kit. An Illumina HiSeq 2500 was used to sequence the TCRbeta amplicons with 250-bp paired-end reads. Processing in the source paper ran as follows. Reads were quality-trimmed with Trimmomatic v0.33, and paired reads were merged with FLASH v1.2.11 to recover full CDR3 sequences. V, D and J germline segments were assigned to the rearranged TCRbeta sequences by MiGEC v1.2.1b. Clonotype statistics and Shannon-Wiener diversity indices were computed with VDJtools v1.0.0. Except for diversity analysis, only the 250 most abundant clonotypes of each sample were used in subsequent analyses to reduce sampling bias. Starting from the raw public reads, TCRdb applied fastp trimming at Q25, assembled clones with MiXCR and retained in-frame beta chains. Each entry merges the rows of one CDR3 protein and shows their most common DNA and genes. The V and J calls shown here were made by TCRdb, not taken from the authors' results. The sample table lists tens of thousands of distinct CDR3 sequences, nearly 75% of them with a count of one. The top ten constitute 16% of the sample.

Total RNA and DNA were co-extracted from roughly 18-30 mg of bulk tissue with the AllPrep DNA/RNA mini kit, without cell sorting. Between late 2015 and March 2016, five patients in China with histopathologically diagnosed primary liver carcinoma had their tumors surgically resected. Patients had chronic HBV infection and were treatment-naive at sampling. Each tumor was sampled at five spatially separated regions: the superior, inferior, left-lateral and right-lateral poles and the tumor centre. More than 75% viable tumor cells were found by histology in every tumor sample. Each fresh piece of tumor and adjacent tissue was cut in two, with one half stored in RNAlater at -80 degrees C and the other half sent for histology.

The TCR comes from a man aged 35 to 55 with primary liver carcinoma and hepatitis B virus infection. The sequencing sample was made of liver tumor tissue from sampling region 4. The sample's cell subset or site label is to be understood as: tumor region T4, right-lateral pole. The receptor chain draws on TRBV21-1 and TRBJ2-7; the listed D gene, TRBD1, was not tested against the DNA. TRBV21-1 is recorded as a pseudogene. The CDR3 has the sequence CASSLETSASRPSYEQYF. The DNA is TGTGCCAGCAGCTTAGAAACGTCGGCGAGCCGCCCCTCCTACGAGCAATACTTC.